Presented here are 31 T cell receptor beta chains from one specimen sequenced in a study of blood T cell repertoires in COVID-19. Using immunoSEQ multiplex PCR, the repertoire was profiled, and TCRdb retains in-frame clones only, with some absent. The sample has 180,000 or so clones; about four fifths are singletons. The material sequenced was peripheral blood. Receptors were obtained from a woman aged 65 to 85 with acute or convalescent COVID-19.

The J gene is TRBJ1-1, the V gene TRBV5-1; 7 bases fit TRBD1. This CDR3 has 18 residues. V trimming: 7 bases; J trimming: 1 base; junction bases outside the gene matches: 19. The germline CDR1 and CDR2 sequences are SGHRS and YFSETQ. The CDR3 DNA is TGCGCCAGCGGATACCGTGACAGGGCGTCTGACAAGAACACTGAAGCTTTCTTT. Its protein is CASGYRDRASDKNTEAFF.

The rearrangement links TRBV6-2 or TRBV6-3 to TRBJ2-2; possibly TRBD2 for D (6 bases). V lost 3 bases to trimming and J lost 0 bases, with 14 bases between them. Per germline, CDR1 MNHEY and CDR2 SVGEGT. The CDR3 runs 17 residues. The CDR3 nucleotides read TGTGCCAGCAGTTATCAACGGGGGTTCGCGAACACCGGGGAGCTGTTTTTT. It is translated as CASSYQRGFANTGELFF.

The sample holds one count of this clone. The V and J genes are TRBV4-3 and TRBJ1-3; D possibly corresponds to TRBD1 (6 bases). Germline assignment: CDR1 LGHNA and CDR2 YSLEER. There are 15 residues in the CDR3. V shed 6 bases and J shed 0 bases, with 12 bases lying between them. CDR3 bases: TGCGCCAGCAGACGGGACACTATCTCTGGAAACACCATATATTTT. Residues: CASRRDTISGNTIYF.

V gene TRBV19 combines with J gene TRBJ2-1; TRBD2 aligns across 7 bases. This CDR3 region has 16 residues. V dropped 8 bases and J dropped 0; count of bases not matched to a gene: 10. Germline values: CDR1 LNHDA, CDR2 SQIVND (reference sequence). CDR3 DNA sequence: TGTGCCAGTTCTTCGTTGCTAGCGGCCTCCTACAATGAGCAGTTCTTC. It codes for CASSSLLAASYNEQFF. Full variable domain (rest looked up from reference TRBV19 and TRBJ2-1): DGGITQSPKYLFRKEGQNVTLSCEQNLNHDAMYWYRQDPGQGLRLIYYSQIVNDFQKGDIAEGYSVSREKKESFPLTVTSAQKNPTAFYLCASSSLLAASYNEQFFGPGTRLTVL.

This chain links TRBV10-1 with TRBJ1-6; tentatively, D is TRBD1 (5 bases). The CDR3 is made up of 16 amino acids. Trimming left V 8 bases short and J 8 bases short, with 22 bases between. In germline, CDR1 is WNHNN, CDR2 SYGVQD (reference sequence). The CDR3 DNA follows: TGCGCCAGCGGGGGGGTACCAGGGAGCTGGGATTCACCCCTCCACTTT. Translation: CASGGVPGSWDSPLHF.

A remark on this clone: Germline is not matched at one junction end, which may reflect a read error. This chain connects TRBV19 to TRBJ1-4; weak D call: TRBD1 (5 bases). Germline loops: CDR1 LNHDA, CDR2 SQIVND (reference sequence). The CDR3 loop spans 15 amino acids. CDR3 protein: CASSISLAGNAKLFF. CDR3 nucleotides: TGTGCCAGTAGTATAAGCTTGGCAGGGAATGCAAAACTGTTTTTT. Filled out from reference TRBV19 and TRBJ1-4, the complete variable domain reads DGGITQSPKYLFRKEGQNVTLSCEQNLNHDAMYWYRQDPGQGLRLIYYSQIVNDFQKGDIAEGYSVSREKKESFPLTVTSAQKNPTAFYLCASSISLAGNAKLFFGSGTQLSVL.

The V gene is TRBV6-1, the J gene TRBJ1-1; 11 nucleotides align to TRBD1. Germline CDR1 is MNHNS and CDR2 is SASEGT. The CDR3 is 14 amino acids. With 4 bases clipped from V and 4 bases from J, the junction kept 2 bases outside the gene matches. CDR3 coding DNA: TGTGCCAGCAGTGGGACAGGGGGCCTCACTGAAGCTTTCTTT. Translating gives CASSGTGGLTEAFF.

In nucleotides, the CDR3 is TGTGCCATCAGTGAGTCGGGGGCCCTAGGCGGGGAGCTGTTTTTT. It specifies CAISESGALGGELFF. The chain couples TRBV10-3 to TRBJ2-2, with TRBD1 as a possible D gene (6 bases). The V and J ends lost 0 bases and 7 bases respectively, with 12 bases between them. The CDR3 runs to 15 residues. The germline V gene has CDR1 ENHRY and CDR2 SYGVKD.

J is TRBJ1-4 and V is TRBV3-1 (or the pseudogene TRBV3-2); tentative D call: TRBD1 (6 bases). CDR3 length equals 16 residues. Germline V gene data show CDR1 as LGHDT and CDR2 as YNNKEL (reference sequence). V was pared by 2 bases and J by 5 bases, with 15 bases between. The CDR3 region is CASSQMFGQGNEKLFF. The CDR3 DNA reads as TGTGCCAGCAGCCAAATGTTTGGCCAGGGGAATGAAAAACTGTTTTTT.

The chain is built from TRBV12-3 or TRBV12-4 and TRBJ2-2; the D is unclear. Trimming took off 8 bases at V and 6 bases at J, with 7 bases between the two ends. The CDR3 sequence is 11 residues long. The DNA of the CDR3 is TGTGCCAGCCGCGCCGCCGGGGAGCTGTTTTTT. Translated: CASRAAGELFF.

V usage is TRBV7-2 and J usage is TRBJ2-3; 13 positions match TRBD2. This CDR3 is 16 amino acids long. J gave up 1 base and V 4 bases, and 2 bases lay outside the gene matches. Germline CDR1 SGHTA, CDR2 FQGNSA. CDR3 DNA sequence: TGTGCCAGCAGCTCCACTAGCGGGGGGGGCACAGATACGCAGTATTTT. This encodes CASSSTSGGGTDTQYF.

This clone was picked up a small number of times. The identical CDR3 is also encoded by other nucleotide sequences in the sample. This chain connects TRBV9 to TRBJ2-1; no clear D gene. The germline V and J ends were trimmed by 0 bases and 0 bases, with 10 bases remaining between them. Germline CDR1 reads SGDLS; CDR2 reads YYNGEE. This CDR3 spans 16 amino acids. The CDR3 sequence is CASSVATSSSYNEQFF. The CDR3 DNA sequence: TGTGCCAGCAGCGTAGCAACTTCTAGCTCCTACAATGAGCAGTTCTTC.

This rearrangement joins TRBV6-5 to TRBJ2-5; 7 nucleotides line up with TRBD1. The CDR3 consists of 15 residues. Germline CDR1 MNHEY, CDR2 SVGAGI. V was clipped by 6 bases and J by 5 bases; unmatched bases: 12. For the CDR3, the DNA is TGTGCCAGCAGGACCGGGACAGCGGAGTGGGAGACCCAGTACTTC. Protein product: CASRTGTAEWETQYF.

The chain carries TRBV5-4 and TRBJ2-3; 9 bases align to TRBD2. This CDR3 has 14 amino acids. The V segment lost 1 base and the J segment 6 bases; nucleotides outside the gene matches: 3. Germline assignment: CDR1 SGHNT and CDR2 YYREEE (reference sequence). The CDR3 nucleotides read TGTGCCAGCAGCTTGAAACTAGCGGGTGATACGCAGTATTTT. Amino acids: CASSLKLAGDTQYF.

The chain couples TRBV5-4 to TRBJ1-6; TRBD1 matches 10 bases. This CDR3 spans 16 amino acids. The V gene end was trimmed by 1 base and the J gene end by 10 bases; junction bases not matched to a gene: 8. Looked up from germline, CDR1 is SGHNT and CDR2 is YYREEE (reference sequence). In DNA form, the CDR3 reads TGTGCCAGCAGCTTGCTGACAGGGGGCGCATACTCACCCCTCCACTTT. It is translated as CASSLLTGGAYSPLHF.

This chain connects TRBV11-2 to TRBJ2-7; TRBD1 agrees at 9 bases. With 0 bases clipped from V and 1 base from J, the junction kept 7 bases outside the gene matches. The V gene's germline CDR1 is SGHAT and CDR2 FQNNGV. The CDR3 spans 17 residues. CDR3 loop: CASSLDLGTGHSYEQYF. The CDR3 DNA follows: TGTGCCAGCAGCTTAGATCTTGGGACAGGGCATTCCTACGAGCAGTACTTC.

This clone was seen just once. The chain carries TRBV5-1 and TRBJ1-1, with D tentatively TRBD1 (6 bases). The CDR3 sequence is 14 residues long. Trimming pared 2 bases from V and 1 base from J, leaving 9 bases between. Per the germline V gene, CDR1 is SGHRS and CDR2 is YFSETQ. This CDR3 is CASSFVRGNTEAFF. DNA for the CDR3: TGCGCCAGCAGCTTTGTCAGGGGGAACACTGAAGCTTTCTTT.

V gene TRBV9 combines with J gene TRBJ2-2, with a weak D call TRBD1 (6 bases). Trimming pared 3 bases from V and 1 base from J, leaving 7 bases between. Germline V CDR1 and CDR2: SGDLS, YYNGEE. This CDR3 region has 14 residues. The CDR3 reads CASSETGNTGELFF. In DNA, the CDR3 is TGTGCCAGCAGCGAGACAGGGAACACCGGGGAGCTGTTTTTT.

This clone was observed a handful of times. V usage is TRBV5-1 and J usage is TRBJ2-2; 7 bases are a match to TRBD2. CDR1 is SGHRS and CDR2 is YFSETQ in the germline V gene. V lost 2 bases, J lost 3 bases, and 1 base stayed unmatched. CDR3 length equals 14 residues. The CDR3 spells CASSFRGDTGELFF. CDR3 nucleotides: TGCGCCAGCAGCTTTCGGGGGGACACCGGGGAGCTGTTTTTT.

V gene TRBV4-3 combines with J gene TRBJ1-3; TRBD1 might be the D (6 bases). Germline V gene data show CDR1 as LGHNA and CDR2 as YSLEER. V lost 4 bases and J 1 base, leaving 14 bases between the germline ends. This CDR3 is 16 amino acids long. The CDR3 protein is CASSPTGLGSGNTIYF. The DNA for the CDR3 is TGCGCCAGCAGCCCGACAGGCCTTGGGTCTGGAAACACCATATATTTT.

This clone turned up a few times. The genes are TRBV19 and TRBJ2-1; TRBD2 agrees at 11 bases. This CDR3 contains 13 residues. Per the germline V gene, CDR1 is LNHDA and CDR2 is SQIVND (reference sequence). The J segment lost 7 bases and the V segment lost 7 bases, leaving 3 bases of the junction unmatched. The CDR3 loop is CASKTSGKNEQFF. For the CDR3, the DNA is TGTGCCAGTAAGACTAGCGGGAAGAATGAGCAGTTCTTC.

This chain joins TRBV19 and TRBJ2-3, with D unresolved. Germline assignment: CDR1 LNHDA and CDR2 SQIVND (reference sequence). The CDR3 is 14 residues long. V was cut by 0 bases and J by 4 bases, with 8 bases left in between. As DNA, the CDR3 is TGTGCCAGTAGTATAGATGCGGCCGCAGATACGCAGTATTTT. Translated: CASSIDAAADTQYF. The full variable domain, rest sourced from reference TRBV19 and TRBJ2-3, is DGGITQSPKYLFRKEGQNVTLSCEQNLNHDAMYWYRQDPGQGLRLIYYSQIVNDFQKGDIAEGYSVSREKKESFPLTVTSAQKNPTAFYLCASSIDAAADTQYFGPGTRLTVL.

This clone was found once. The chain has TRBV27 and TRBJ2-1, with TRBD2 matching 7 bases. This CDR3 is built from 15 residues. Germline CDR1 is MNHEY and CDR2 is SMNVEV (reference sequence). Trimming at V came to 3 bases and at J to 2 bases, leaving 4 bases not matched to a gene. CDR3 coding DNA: TGTGCCAGCAGTTTGGGGAGCGGGGCCTACAATGAGCAGTTCTTC. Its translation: CASSLGSGAYNEQFF.

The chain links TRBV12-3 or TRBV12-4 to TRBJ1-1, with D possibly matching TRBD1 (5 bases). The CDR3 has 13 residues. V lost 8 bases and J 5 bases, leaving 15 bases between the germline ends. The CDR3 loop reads CASEWRGRTEAFF. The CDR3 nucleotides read TGTGCCAGCGAGTGGAGGGGACGGACTGAAGCTTTCTTT.

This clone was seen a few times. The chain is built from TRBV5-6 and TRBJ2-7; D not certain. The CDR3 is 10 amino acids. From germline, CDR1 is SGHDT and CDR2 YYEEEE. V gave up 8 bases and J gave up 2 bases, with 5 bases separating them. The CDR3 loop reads CARSAYEQYF. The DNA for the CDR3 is TGTGCCAGGTCAGCCTACGAGCAGTACTTC.

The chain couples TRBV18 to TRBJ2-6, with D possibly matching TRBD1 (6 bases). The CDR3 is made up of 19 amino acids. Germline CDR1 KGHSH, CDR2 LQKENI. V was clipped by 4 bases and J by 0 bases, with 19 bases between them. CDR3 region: CASSLRGQSIGSGANVLTF. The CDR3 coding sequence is TGTGCCAGCTCACTGAGAGGACAGTCTATTGGCTCTGGGGCCAACGTCCTGACTTTC.

CDR3 in amino acids: CASTRRDRGLRGRDQPQHF. CDR3 DNA: TGTGCCAGCACCCGCCGGGACAGGGGGCTTCGTGGGCGCGATCAGCCCCAGCATTTT. The V and J genes are TRBV5-6 and TRBJ1-5; 12 nucleotides align to TRBD1. The junction had 18 bases not matched to a gene; V was cut back by 6 bases and J by 5 bases. The V gene's germline CDR1 is SGHDT and CDR2 YYEEEE. The CDR3 has 19 amino acids.

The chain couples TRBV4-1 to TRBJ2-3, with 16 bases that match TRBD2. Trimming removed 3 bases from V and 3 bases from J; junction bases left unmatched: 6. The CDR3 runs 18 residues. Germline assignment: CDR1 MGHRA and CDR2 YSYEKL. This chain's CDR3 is CASSQGTSGRAWTDTQYF. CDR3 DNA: TGCGCCAGCAGCCAGGGGACTAGCGGGAGGGCCTGGACAGATACGCAGTATTTT.

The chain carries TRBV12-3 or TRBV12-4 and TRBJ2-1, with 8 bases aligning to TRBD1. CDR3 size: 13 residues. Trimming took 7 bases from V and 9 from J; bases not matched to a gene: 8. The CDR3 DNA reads TGTGCCAGCATGACAGGGGTTAGGCGTGAGCAGTTCTTC. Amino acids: CASMTGVRREQFF.

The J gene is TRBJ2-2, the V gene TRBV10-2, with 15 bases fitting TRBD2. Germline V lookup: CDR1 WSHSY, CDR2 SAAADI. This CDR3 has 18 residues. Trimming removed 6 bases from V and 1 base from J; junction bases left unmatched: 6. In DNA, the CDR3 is TGCGCCAGCAGAAGGGGACTAGCGGGAGGAGTGAACACCGGGGAGCTGTTTTTT. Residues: CASRRGLAGGVNTGELFF.

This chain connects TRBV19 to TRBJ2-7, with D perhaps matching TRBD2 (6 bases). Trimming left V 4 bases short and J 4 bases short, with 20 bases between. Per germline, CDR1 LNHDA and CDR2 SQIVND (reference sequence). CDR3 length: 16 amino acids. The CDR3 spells CASSTPVWAGTYEQYF. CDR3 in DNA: TGTGCCAGTAGTACACCTGTTTGGGCGGGAACGTACGAGCAGTACTTC.